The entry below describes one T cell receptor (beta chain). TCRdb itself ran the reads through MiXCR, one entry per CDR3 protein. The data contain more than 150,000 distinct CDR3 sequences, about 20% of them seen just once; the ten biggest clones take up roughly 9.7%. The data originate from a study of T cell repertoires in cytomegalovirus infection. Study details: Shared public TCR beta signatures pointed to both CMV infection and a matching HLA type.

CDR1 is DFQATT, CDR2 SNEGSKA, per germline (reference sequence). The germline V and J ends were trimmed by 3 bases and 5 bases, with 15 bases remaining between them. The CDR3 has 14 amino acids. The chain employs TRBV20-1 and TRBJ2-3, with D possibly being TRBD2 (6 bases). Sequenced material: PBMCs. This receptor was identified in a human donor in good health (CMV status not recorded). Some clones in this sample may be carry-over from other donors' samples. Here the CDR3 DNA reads TGCAGTGCTAGTATACCGGGAGAGGGAGATACGCAGTATTTT. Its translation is CSASIPGEGDTQYF.